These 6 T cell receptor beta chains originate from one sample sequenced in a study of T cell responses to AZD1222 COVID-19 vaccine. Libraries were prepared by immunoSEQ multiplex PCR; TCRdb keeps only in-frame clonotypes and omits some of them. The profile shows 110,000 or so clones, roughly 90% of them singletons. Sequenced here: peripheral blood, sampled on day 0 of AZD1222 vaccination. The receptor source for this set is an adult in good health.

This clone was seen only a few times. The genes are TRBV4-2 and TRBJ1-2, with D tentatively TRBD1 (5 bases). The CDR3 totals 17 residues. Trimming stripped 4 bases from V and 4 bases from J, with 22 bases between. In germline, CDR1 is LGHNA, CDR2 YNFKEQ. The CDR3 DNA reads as TGTGCCAGCAGCCGCAGCTCACGCGGTGGGGGGTCCTATGGCTACACCTTC. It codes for CASSRSSRGGGSYGYTF.

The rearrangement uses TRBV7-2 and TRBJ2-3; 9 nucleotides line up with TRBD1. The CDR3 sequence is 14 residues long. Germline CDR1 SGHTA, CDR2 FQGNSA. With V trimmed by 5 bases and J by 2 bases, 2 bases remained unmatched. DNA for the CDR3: TGTGCCAGCAGCCGGGACAGGGCCACAGATACGCAGTATTTT. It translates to CASSRDRATDTQYF.

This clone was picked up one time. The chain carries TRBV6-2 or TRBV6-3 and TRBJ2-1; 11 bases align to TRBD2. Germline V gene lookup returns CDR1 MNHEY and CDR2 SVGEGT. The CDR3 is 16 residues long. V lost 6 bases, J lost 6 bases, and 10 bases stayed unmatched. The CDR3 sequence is CASSRRTGTSGNEQFF. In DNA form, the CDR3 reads TGTGCCAGCAGCCGACGAACCGGGACTAGCGGCAATGAGCAGTTCTTC.

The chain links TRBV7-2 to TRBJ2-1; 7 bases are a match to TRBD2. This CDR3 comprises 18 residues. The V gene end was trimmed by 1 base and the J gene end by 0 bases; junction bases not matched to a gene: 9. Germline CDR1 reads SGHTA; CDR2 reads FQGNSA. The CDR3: CASSLVSGKANSYNEQFF. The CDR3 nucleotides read TGTGCCAGCAGCTTAGTAAGCGGGAAAGCCAACTCCTACAATGAGCAGTTCTTC.

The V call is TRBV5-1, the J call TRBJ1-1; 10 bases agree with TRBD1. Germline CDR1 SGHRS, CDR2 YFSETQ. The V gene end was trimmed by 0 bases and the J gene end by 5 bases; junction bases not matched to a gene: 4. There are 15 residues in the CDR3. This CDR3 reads CASSLVGTGETEAFF. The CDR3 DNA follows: TGCGCCAGCAGCTTGGTGGGGACAGGGGAGACTGAAGCTTTCTTT.

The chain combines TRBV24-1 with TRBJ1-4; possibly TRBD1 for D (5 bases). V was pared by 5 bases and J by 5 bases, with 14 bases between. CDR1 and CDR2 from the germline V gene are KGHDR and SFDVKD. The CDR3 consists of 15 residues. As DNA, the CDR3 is TGTGCCACCAGTGCGGGACGAATGGGAAATGAAAAACTGTTTTTT. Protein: CATSAGRMGNEKLFF.